This passage covers 5 T cell receptor beta chains from one sample sequenced in a study of CXCR3-negative and CXCR3-positive naive CD8 T cells. cDNA libraries for TRB were generated by 5' RACE incorporating UMI labels. TCRdb reprocessed the 5' RACE reads; each CDR3 protein has one entry and no DNA is given. The repertoire shows over 100,000 distinct CDR3 sequences; the top ten hold 0.45% to 0.6%. Sequencing was performed on naive CXCR3- CD8+ T cells from blood. The subset is: CD45RO-CCR7+CD27+CD95- naive CD8+ T cells lacking CXCR3 (TNR3-). Receptors originate from a human donor in good health. Some clones in this sample may be carry-over from other donors' samples.

The chain couples TRBV6-5 to TRBJ2-1; the TRBD1 assignment by TCRdb is unverifiable without DNA. Germline V gives CDR1 MNHEY, CDR2 SVGAGI. This CDR3 is 16 amino acids long. The CDR3 reads CASRRTGESSYNEQFF.

The chain uses TRBV9 and TRBJ2-7. The CDR3 runs to 15 residues. Germline CDR1 SGDLS, CDR2 YYNGEE. The CDR3 sequence is CASSVGSGSGYEQYF.

The chain has TRBV7-9 and TRBJ2-7; TCRdb indicates TRBD2, and absent DNA this call remains unverified. The CDR3 contains 15 residues. Germline-derived CDR1 and CDR2 are SEHNR and FQNEAQ (reference sequence). This chain's CDR3 is CASSLGLAGQYEQYF.

The CDR3 loop reads CASSLSPREKRIHEQFF. The J gene is TRBJ2-1, the V gene TRBV28; TCRdb picks TRBD1, but there is no DNA to check that call. CDR1 is MDHEN and CDR2 is SYDVKM in the germline V gene. This CDR3 has 17 amino acids.

The chain combines TRBV28 with TRBJ1-2; the D gene TCRdb calls, TRBD1, cannot be checked with no DNA. CDR3 length: 14 amino acids. The germline V gene has CDR1 MDHEN and CDR2 SYDVKM. The CDR3 spells CASSLGQANYGYTF.